These 27 T cell receptor beta chains came from one sample sequenced in a study of cytomegalovirus exposure and HLA in healthy donors (dated by TCRdb to about 2017). To prepare the library, the immunoSEQ multiplex PCR assay was applied. The table was pulled from immuneACCESS by TCRdb, which kept in-frame rearrangements only. Such tables lose some clones; where checked, under half of the loss comes from unresolved V genes, and the rest has no known cause. The sample records 120,000 or so clones, around 85% of which are singletons. Jointly, the top ten make up roughly 2% of the sample. The sequenced material came from PBMCs. The receptors were sampled from a woman in her thirties in good health and CMV-seronegative.

This clone was seen more than once but under ten times. The chain employs TRBV13 and TRBJ1-2; the D is unclear. This CDR3 spans 13 amino acids. Trimming left V 4 bases short and J 2 bases short, with 8 bases between. CDR1 PRHDT and CDR2 FYEKMQ come from the germline V gene (reference sequence). The CDR3 is CASSSTINYGYTF. For the CDR3, the DNA is TGTGCCAGCAGCTCCACAATAAACTATGGCTACACCTTC. Full variable domain (rest looked up from reference TRBV13 and TRBJ1-2): AAGVIQSPRHLIKEKRETATLKCYPIPRHDTVYWYQQGPGQDPQFLISFYEKMQSDKGSIPDRFSAQQFSDYHSELNMSSLELGDSALYFCASSSTINYGYTFGSGTRLTVV.

The J gene is TRBJ2-1, the V gene TRBV13; D may be TRBD1 (5 bases). The CDR3 consists of 14 residues. Trimming removed 8 bases from V and 6 bases from J, with 17 bases in between. Germline lookup yields CDR1 PRHDT and CDR2 FYEKMQ (reference sequence). DNA for the CDR3: TGTGCCAGCGGAACAGGCGGAAAAATCAATGAGCAGTTCTTC. Its protein is CASGTGGKINEQFF.

The chain employs TRBV7-2 and TRBJ1-6; 7 positions agree with TRBD1. V shed 3 bases, J shed 6 bases, and the junction held 5 bases outside the gene matches. This CDR3 spans 15 amino acids. Looked up from germline, CDR1 is SGHTA and CDR2 is FQGNSA. The CDR3 bases are TGTGCCAGCAGCTTCGGGACAGCTATTAATTCACCCCTCCACTTT. As protein: CASSFGTAINSPLHF.

This clone was seen a handful of times. The gene calls are TRBV30 and TRBJ1-3; the match to TRBD1 covers 8 bases. Germline V CDR1 and CDR2: GTSNPN, SVGIG (reference sequence). The CDR3 extends over 14 amino acids. The V gene end was trimmed by 3 bases and the J gene end by 8 bases; junction bases not matched to a gene: 9. CDR3 nucleotide sequence: TGTGCCTGGAGCGACGGACAGGGTGCACACACCATATATTTT. This gives the protein CAWSDGQGAHTIYF.

J is TRBJ1-4 and V is TRBV4-3; D is possibly TRBD1 (5 bases). The CDR3 is 16 amino acids. Germline loops: CDR1 LGHNA, CDR2 YSLEER. Deletions cut 1 base from V and 5 bases from J, with 14 bases between. This CDR3 is CASSQGARDWNEKLFF. DNA of the CDR3: TGCGCCAGCAGCCAAGGGGCCCGGGACTGGAATGAAAAACTGTTTTTT.

The chain couples TRBV19 to TRBJ2-7; D perhaps matches TRBD1 (6 bases). Germline V gene data show CDR1 as LNHDA and CDR2 as SQIVND (reference sequence). This CDR3 is built from 15 residues. Trimming shortened V by 3 bases and J by 2 bases, and 14 bases separated the two germline ends. The CDR3 region has the DNA TGTGCCAGTAGTATTAGCAGGGGAACGGCCTACGAGCAGTACTTC. Its protein is CASSISRGTAYEQYF. Filled out from reference TRBV19 and TRBJ2-7, the complete variable domain reads DGGITQSPKYLFRKEGQNVTLSCEQNLNHDAMYWYRQDPGQGLRLIYYSQIVNDFQKGDIAEGYSVSREKKESFPLTVTSAQKNPTAFYLCASSISRGTAYEQYFGPGTRLTVT.

The V call is TRBV27, the J call TRBJ2-2; possibly TRBD1 for D (7 bases). Trimming removed 4 bases from V and 0 bases from J, with 15 bases in between. Per the germline V gene, CDR1 is MNHEY and CDR2 is SMNVEV (reference sequence). There are 17 residues in the CDR3. CDR3 nucleotide sequence: TGTGCCAGCAGTTACCGGGGGCAGGGGGCGAACACCGGGGAGCTGTTTTTT. Protein product: CASSYRGQGANTGELFF.

This clone was counted a single time. The chain couples TRBV7-2 to TRBJ1-1; D might be TRBD1 (6 bases). The CDR3 contains 14 residues. V was clipped by 5 bases and J by 4 bases, with 14 bases between them. The germline gives CDR1 SGHTA, CDR2 FQGNSA. The CDR3 DNA reads as TGTGCCAGCAGCCAACAGGGAGTGGGCACTGAAGCTTTCTTT. As protein: CASSQQGVGTEAFF.

The chain uses TRBV6-6 and TRBJ2-5; D may be TRBD1 (6 bases). The ends were cut back, 2 bases at V and 5 bases at J, with 12 bases in the middle. The CDR3 is 14 amino acids. The germline V gene encodes CDR1 MNHNY and CDR2 SVGAGI (reference sequence). CDR3 coding DNA: TGTGCCAGCAGTTACAGTCACAGGGCGGAGACCCAGTACTTC. Its protein product is CASSYSHRAETQYF.

V usage is TRBV7-2 and J usage is TRBJ2-5; 16 bases map to TRBD2. Germline V CDR1 and CDR2: SGHTA, FQGNSA. The junction had 8 bases not matched to a gene; V was cut back by 4 bases and J by 6 bases. This CDR3 contains 17 residues. The CDR3 region is CASSSGTSGGAGKTQYF. The DNA of the CDR3 is TGTGCCAGCAGCTCCGGGACTAGCGGGGGGGCCGGAAAGACCCAGTACTTC.

The V and J genes are TRBV6-5 and TRBJ2-7; 7 nucleotides agree with TRBD1. This CDR3 contains 13 residues. Germline CDR1 MNHEY, CDR2 SVGAGI. The V gene end was trimmed by 11 bases and the J gene end by 5 bases; junction bases not matched to a gene: 12. The CDR3 region is CAVSGTAPNEQYF. The CDR3 nucleotides read TGTGCCGTCTCCGGGACAGCGCCTAACGAGCAGTACTTC.

The chain combines TRBV9 with TRBJ2-2; TRBD2 might be the D (6 bases). The CDR3 sequence is 16 residues long. CDR1 and CDR2 from the germline V gene are SGDLS and YYNGEE. The ends were cut back, 1 base at V and 5 bases at J, with 15 bases in the middle. CDR3 nucleotides: TGTGCCAGCAGCGTATCAGCGGGTCGGGGAACCGGGGAGCTGTTTTTT. Translated: CASSVSAGRGTGELFF.

V usage is TRBV7-6 and J usage is TRBJ2-7, with D tentatively TRBD1 (7 bases). This CDR3 is 16 amino acids long. Trimming stripped 2 bases from V and 3 bases from J, with 17 bases between. From germline, CDR1 is SGHVS and CDR2 FNYEAQ. The DNA of the CDR3 is TGTGCCAGCAGCTTAAGTCGCGGGACAGCTATCTACGAGCAGTACTTC. Encoded protein: CASSLSRGTAIYEQYF.

The chain recombines TRBV15 with TRBJ1-3, with 7 positions matching TRBD1. Trimming took 0 bases from V and 3 from J; bases not matched to a gene: 2. CDR1 is LNHNV, CDR2 YYDKDF, per germline (reference sequence). The CDR3 length is 15 residues. The CDR3 nucleotides read TGTGCCACCAGCAGAGACCAGGGGGTTGGAAACACCATATATTTT. Its protein product is CATSRDQGVGNTIYF. The variable domain in full, completed from reference TRBV15 and TRBJ1-3, reads DAMVIQNPRYQVTQFGKPVTLSCSQTLNHNVMYWYQQKSSQAPKLLFHYYDKDFNNEADTPDNFQSRRPNTSFCFLDIRSPGLGDTAMYLCATSRDQGVGNTIYFGEGSWLTVV.

The rearrangement links TRBV21-1 to TRBJ1-6; TRBD1, the table's D call, was not compared with the DNA. TRBV21-1 is assigned pseudogene status. This CDR3 spans 18 amino acids. In DNA, the CDR3 is TGTGCCAGCAGCAAAGCAAGAAGCCGGGACAGGGTCGGTTCACCCCTCCACTTT. This translates into CASSKARSRDRVGSPLHF.

The V and J genes are TRBV5-4 and TRBJ2-3, with TRBD2 matching 8 bases. The CDR3 loop spans 16 amino acids. After removal of 4 bases from V and 5 bases from J, the junction contained 12 bases not matched to a gene. CDR1 is SGHNT, CDR2 YYREEE, per germline (reference sequence). CDR3 sequence (DNA): TGTGCCAGCAGCCCCCTTGCGGGGGGACTCGGAGATACGCAGTATTTT. This codes for CASSPLAGGLGDTQYF.

The rearrangement links TRBV11-2 to TRBJ2-7; 9 bases align to TRBD2. J was trimmed by 4 bases and V by 6 bases; bases with no gene match: 7. The germline gives CDR1 SGHAT, CDR2 FQNNGV. This CDR3 has 14 residues. CDR3 sequence (DNA): TGTGCCAGCAGGATGTTGGCGGGGGGGTACGAGCAGTACTTC. Its protein product is CASRMLAGGYEQYF.

This clone has just one count. This chain links TRBV19 with TRBJ1-2; 8 bases are a match to TRBD1. V shed 4 bases and J 0 bases; nucleotides not matched to a gene: 10. Germline V gene lookup returns CDR1 LNHDA and CDR2 SQIVND (reference sequence). This CDR3 region has 17 residues. Here the CDR3 reads CASSTLAGGPTNYGYTF. The CDR3 region has the DNA TGTGCCAGTAGTACTCTTGCAGGGGGCCCCACTAACTATGGCTACACCTTC.

The DNA for the CDR3 is TGTGCCAGCAGTGGGGCTGACGGTCAGCCCCAGCATTTT. It codes for CASSGADGQPQHF. V usage is TRBV6-1 and J usage is TRBJ1-5; D not resolved. Trimming shortened V by 4 bases and J by 6 bases, and 10 bases separated the two germline ends. Germline CDR1 is MNHNS and CDR2 is SASEGT. This CDR3 region has 13 residues.

The chain couples TRBV27 to TRBJ1-1; possible D gene TRBD1, 6 bases. This CDR3 region has 15 residues. CDR1 is MNHEY, CDR2 SMNVEV, per germline (reference sequence). V shed 7 bases and J shed 1 base, with 16 bases lying between them. CDR3 sequence reads: CASKKLGGANTEAFF. The DNA for the CDR3 is TGTGCCAGCAAAAAATTGGGGGGGGCGAACACTGAAGCTTTCTTT.

A word on this clone: One end of the junction varies from germline; a read error may be responsible. V is TRBV5-4 and J is TRBJ2-7, with D perhaps TRBD2 (7 bases). This CDR3 comprises 15 residues. Germline CDR1 and CDR2: SGHNT and YYREEE (reference sequence). DNA of the CDR3: TGTGCCAGCAGCCTCGGGGGGCCGACTAGCCCTTCTCCTATCTTC. Amino acid sequence: CASSLGGPTSPSPIF.

The chain employs TRBV16 and TRBJ1-5; a weak D match, TRBD1 (6 bases). Per germline, CDR1 KGHSY and CDR2 FQNENV. The CDR3 has 13 amino acids. The ends were cut back, 4 bases at V and 4 bases at J, with 8 bases in the middle. The CDR3 is CASSPTGNQPQHF. CDR3 DNA: TGTGCCAGCAGCCCTACAGGGAATCAGCCCCAGCATTTT.

V is TRBV6-5 and J is TRBJ1-2; weak D call: TRBD1 (6 bases). V lost 5 bases and J 6 bases, leaving 13 bases between the germline ends. CDR1 MNHEY and CDR2 SVGAGI come from the germline V gene. CDR3 length equals 13 residues. This CDR3 is CASSPVQGDGYTF. The CDR3 region has the DNA TGTGCCAGCAGTCCCGTACAGGGCGATGGCTACACCTTC.

This clone appeared a single time. V and J are TRBV19 and TRBJ2-7; 13 nucleotides agree with TRBD2. Germline CDR1 is LNHDA and CDR2 is SQIVND (reference sequence). The CDR3 runs to 17 residues. J lost 4 bases, V lost 2 bases, and 8 bases had no gene match. The CDR3 loop is CASSISSGLAGVYEQYF. CDR3 DNA sequence: TGTGCCAGTAGTATATCCTCTGGACTAGCGGGGGTATACGAGCAGTACTTC.

Here the CDR3 DNA reads TGTGCCAGCAGCCGTCAGCGGAACACCGGGGAGCTGTTTTTT. Protein product: CASSRQRNTGELFF. This sequence joins TRBV2 and TRBJ2-2, with D uncertain. The CDR3 runs to 14 residues. Per germline, CDR1 SNHLY and CDR2 FYNNEI. V was trimmed by 6 bases and J by 1 base, leaving 9 bases between them.

The rearrangement uses TRBV5-4 and TRBJ2-1; tentative D call: TRBD1 (7 bases). V shed 1 base and J shed 4 bases, with 15 bases lying between them. This CDR3 contains 16 residues. Looked up from germline, CDR1 is SGHNT and CDR2 is YYREEE (reference sequence). The CDR3 DNA sequence: TGTGCCAGCAGCTTGACACAGGGGAGGTCATACAATGAGCAGTTCTTC. It yields the protein CASSLTQGRSYNEQFF. Together with reference TRBV5-4 and TRBJ2-1, the CDR3 gives the full variable domain: ETGVTQSPTHLIKTRGQQVTLRCSSQSGHNTVSWYQQALGQGPQFIFQYYREEENGRGNFPPRFSGLQFPNYSSELNVNALELDDSALYLCASSLTQGRSYNEQFFGPGTRLTVL.

The chain uses TRBV4-1 and TRBJ2-5; 10 bases match TRBD2. Germline CDR1 and CDR2: MGHRA and YSYEKL. This CDR3 region has 21 residues. Trimming took 0 bases from V and 1 from J; bases not matched to a gene: 17. The CDR3 protein is CASSQDRGAGGGRGLQETQYF. CDR3 coding DNA: TGCGCCAGCAGCCAAGATCGGGGAGCGGGGGGGGGACGGGGACTCCAAGAGACCCAGTACTTC.